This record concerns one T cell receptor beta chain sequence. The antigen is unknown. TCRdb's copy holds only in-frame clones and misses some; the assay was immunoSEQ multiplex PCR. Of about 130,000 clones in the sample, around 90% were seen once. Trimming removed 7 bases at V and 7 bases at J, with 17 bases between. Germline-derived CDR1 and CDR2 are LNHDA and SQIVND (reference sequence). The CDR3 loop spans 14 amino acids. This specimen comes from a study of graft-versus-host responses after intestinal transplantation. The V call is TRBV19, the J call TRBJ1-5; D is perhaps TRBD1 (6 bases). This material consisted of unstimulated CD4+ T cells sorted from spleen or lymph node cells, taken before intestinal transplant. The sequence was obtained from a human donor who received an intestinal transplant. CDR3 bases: TGTGCCAGTACTATTGGACAGCGAGACCAGCCCCAGCATTTT. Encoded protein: CASTIGQRDQPQHF.